This paragraph reports one TCR beta chain. This record comes from a study of radiotherapy plus CTLA-4 blockade in lung cancer. The CDR3 loop spans 15 amino acids. Germline V gene sequence: CDR1 MNHNS, CDR2 SASEGT. V lost 11 bases, J lost 2 bases, and 14 bases stayed unmatched. Measured with immunoSEQ multiplex PCR; TCRdb has only the in-frame clones, and not every one. There are about 90,000 clones in the sample; over 80% occur only once, and less than 15% lies in the top ten. Each patient with chemo-refractory metastatic non-small-cell lung cancer was treated with focal radiation plus CTLA-4 blockade using ipilimumab.

This receptor was taken from a human donor with non-small cell lung cancer that progressed on radiotherapy plus ipilimumab. The material was peripheral blood, obtained from a patient treated with radiotherapy plus ipilimumab. The V gene is TRBV6-1, the J gene TRBJ2-7; TRBD1 aligns across 8 bases. As DNA, the CDR3 is TGTGCCTCCAGTGCCCGGACAGGGTTGACCTACGAGCAGTACTTC. Translation gives CASSARTGLTYEQYF.